A selection of T cell receptor beta chains follows, all from one sample in a study of blood T cell repertoires in COVID-19. Profiled with immunoSEQ multiplex PCR; TCRdb holds only in-frame clones, not every one. The sample lists around 160,000 clones; around nine tenths were seen once. The specimen was peripheral blood. The source is a human donor in a cohort sampled during active COVID-19. CDR3s include the opening cysteine and the closing phenylalanine or tryptophan. Each record gives: clone size, D gene, V gene, J gene, CDR3 protein, CDR3 DNA. The D gene is left open where the match is weak. The size of a clone is reported for some rows only, either as once, few or many, or as a class for expanded clones.

.	.	TRBV28	TRBJ1-5	CASSLGSIFGRPQHF	TGTGCCAGCAGTTTAGGTAGTATCTTTGGTAGGCCCCAGCATTTT
.	.	TRBV20-1	TRBJ1-1	CSATQRGTAFF	TGCAGTGCAACCCAAAGGGGGACAGCTTTCTTT
.	TRBD1	TRBV9	TRBJ2-5	CASSASLGTGGMGQETQYF	TGTGCCAGCAGCGCCTCTCTGGGGACAGGGGGAATGGGCCAAGAGACCCAGTACTTC
once	.	TRBV7-9	TRBJ1-2	CASSLALGARSSYGYTF	TGTGCCAGCAGCTTAGCTCTAGGGGCCCGGTCAAGCTATGGCTACACCTTC
once	.	TRBV7-7	TRBJ2-5	CASSLLPQGTRTSETQYF	TGTGCTAGCAGCTTACTCCCCCAGGGGACCCGGACATCAGAGACCCAGTACTTC
.	TRBD2	TRBV20-1	TRBJ2-3	CSASVFGTKVDTQYF	TGCAGTGCTAGTGTTTTTGGGACTAAAGTAGATACGCAGTATTTT
.	TRBD1	TRBV4-3	TRBJ2-2	CASSQEIQGGTGELFF	TGCGCCAGCAGCCAAGAAATACAGGGGGGAACCGGGGAGCTGTTTTTT
few	TRBD1	TRBV27	TRBJ2-7	CASSPLQGASSYEQYF	TGTGCCAGCAGTCCACTCCAGGGGGCGTCCTCCTACGAGCAGTACTTC
.	.	TRBV7-2	TRBJ2-7	CASSLGHPSYEQYF	TGTGCCAGCAGCTTGGGACATCCCTCCTACGAGCAGTACTTC
.	.	TRBV18	TRBJ1-1	CASSPLDTLNTEAFF	TGTGCCAGCTCACCACTGGACACCTTGAACACTGAAGCTTTCTTT
.	.	TRBV4-1	TRBJ1-3	CASSQVDPQVRASGNTIYF	TGCGCCAGCAGCCAAGTAGACCCGCAGGTGCGAGCCTCTGGAAACACCATATATTTT
once	.	TRBV5-6	TRBJ1-3	CASRSTESGNTIYF	TGTGCCAGCAGGTCGACAGAGTCCGGAAACACCATATATTTT
once	.	TRBV29-1	TRBJ2-3	CSVPTGPSTDTQYF	TGCAGCGTCCCGACAGGACCAAGCACAGATACGCAGTATTTT
.	TRBD1	TRBV15	TRBJ2-7	CATSRDYTGGAYEQYF	TGTGCCACCAGCAGAGATTATACAGGGGGCGCGTACGAGCAGTACTTC
.	.	TRBV28	TRBJ2-1	CASTLEAEQFF	TGTGCCAGCACCCTTGAGGCGGAGCAGTTCTTC
.	TRBD2	TRBV13	TRBJ2-3	CASSQKAGMGTDTQYF	TGTGCCAGCAGCCAGAAAGCGGGGATGGGCACAGATACGCAGTATTTT
.	.	TRBV5-8	TRBJ1-2	CASIPRRGDYGYTF	TGTGCCAGCATCCCAAGGAGGGGAGACTATGGCTACACCTTC
.	TRBD2	TRBV28	TRBJ2-7	CASSVREGTYEQYF	TGTGCCAGCAGTGTCCGGGAGGGTACCTACGAGCAGTACTTC
.	TRBD1	TRBV11-3	TRBJ1-6	CASSAGTVNSPLHF	TGTGCCAGCAGCGCCGGGACAGTAAATTCACCCCTCCACTTT
.	TRBD2	TRBV9	TRBJ2-7	CASSVEGGGTYEQYF	TGTGCCAGCAGCGTAGAGGGCGGGGGAACCTACGAGCAGTACTTC
.	.	TRBV19	TRBJ2-7	CASSIGQNYEQYF	TGTGCCAGTAGTATAGGACAGAACTACGAGCAGTACTTC
.	.	TRBV11-1	TRBJ1-4	CASSLGGTGEKLFF	TGTGCCAGCAGCTTGGGGGGAACGGGCGAAAAACTGTTTTTT
few	TRBD1	TRBV5-5	TRBJ2-3	CASSLRTGGSTDTQYF	TGTGCCAGCAGCTTGCGGACAGGGGGTAGCACAGATACGCAGTATTTT
.	.	TRBV7-9	TRBJ2-1	CASSLSGGKEQFF	TGTGCCAGCAGCTTATCAGGGGGGAAAGAGCAGTTCTTC
.	TRBD2	TRBV7-2	TRBJ2-5	CASSLGGVQETQYF	TGTGCCAGCAGCTTGGGGGGGGTACAAGAGACCCAGTACTTC
.	TRBD1	TRBV7-8	TRBJ2-3	CASSTGQKQDTQYF	TGTGCCAGCAGCACGGGACAGAAACAAGATACGCAGTATTTT
.	.	TRBV6-5	TRBJ1-1	CASSPSTGLTEAFF	TGTGCCAGCAGTCCGTCGACAGGCCTGACTGAAGCTTTCTTT
.	TRBD2	TRBV5-6	TRBJ2-7	CASSLWPSGTYEQYF	TGTGCCAGCAGCTTATGGCCTAGCGGGACCTACGAGCAGTACTTC
.	TRBD2	TRBV5-1	TRBJ2-1	CASSPRLADYNEQFF	TGCGCCAGCAGCCCAAGACTAGCGGATTACAATGAGCAGTTCTTC
.	.	TRBV14	TRBJ1-2	CASSLGVIYGYTF	TGTGCCAGCAGTCTCGGGGTGATCTATGGCTACACCTTC
.	.	TRBV5-1	TRBJ2-5	CASSLGGTLQETQYF	TGCGCCAGCAGCTTGGGGGGGACTTTGCAAGAGACCCAGTACTTC
.	TRBD1	TRBV27	TRBJ1-1	CASSYGTGGPEAFF	TGTGCCAGCAGTTACGGGACAGGGGGCCCTGAAGCTTTCTTT
.	TRBD1	TRBV7-9	TRBJ2-7	CASSLSGTGKAEQYF	TGTGCCAGCAGCCTATCCGGGACAGGGAAGGCCGAGCAGTACTTC
.	.	TRBV18	TRBJ2-3	CASSPVYSSTDTQYF	TGTGCCAGCTCACCAGTCTATTCTAGCACAGATACGCAGTATTTT
.	TRBD2	TRBV7-9	TRBJ2-1	CASSFLAGGRNEQFF	TGTGCCAGCAGCTTTTTAGCGGGGGGGCGGAATGAGCAGTTCTTC
.	TRBD2	TRBV10-2	TRBJ2-7	CASGGASGYEQYF	TGCGCCAGCGGGGGTGCTAGCGGGTACGAGCAGTACTTC
.	TRBD1	TRBV18	TRBJ1-1	CASSDSKTGRLNTEAFF	TGTGCCAGCTCAGACTCTAAGACAGGGAGGCTAAACACTGAAGCTTTCTTT
.	.	TRBV29-1	TRBJ2-7	CSVVRERDEQYF	TGCAGCGTTGTGAGGGAGCGGGACGAGCAGTACTTC
.	TRBD2	TRBV5-1	TRBJ2-5	CASTGTSGGAGETQYF	TGCGCCAGCACCGGGACTAGCGGGGGGGCTGGGGAGACCCAGTACTTC
.	.	TRBV21-1	TRBJ2-3	CASGGASTDTQYF	TGTGCCAGCGGCGGGGCCAGCACAGATACGCAGTATTTT